A selection of T cell receptor beta chains follows, all from one sample in a study of vaccination and CD4 T cells after COVID-19. Antigens for these TCRs are unknown. TCRdb passed the PCR reads through MiXCR, listing each CDR3 protein once. This table has under 25,000 distinct CDR3 sequences, about three quarters appearing once. Specimen: CD4+ T cells from blood, cultured in vitro, collected after SARS-CoV-2 vaccination. The receptors shown here come from a human donor who received a COVID-19 vaccine. Each CDR3 is given without its conserved first and last residue.

j_call | v_call | cdr3_aa
TRBJ1-5 | TRBV30 | AWNYPGQSNQPQH
TRBJ2-1 | TRBV29-1 | SVVAVPTYNEQF
TRBJ1-1 | TRBV6-2/TRBV6-3 | ATSSAGGYMNTEAF
TRBJ1-5 | TRBV5-1 | ASSRTGDTNQPQH
TRBJ2-5 | TRBV27 | ASSRAGGRQETQY
TRBJ2-3 | TRBV6-5 | ASSYGTHTDTQY
TRBJ2-5 | TRBV19 | ASSSGQGRNLGKTQY
TRBJ1-5 | TRBV19 | ASSIGRRSNQPQH
TRBJ1-5 | TRBV10-1 | ASSEGLDQPQH
TRBJ1-2 | TRBV7-8 | ASTEGRRKTYGYT
TRBJ2-7 | TRBV2 | ASSEIVRSYEQY
TRBJ1-1 | TRBV7-6 | ASSLQGRTEAF
TRBJ2-2 | TRBV7-9 | ASSTGQTSGTGELF
TRBJ1-2 | TRBV20-1 | SARDRGVVSYGYT
TRBJ2-2 | TRBV19 | ASSIGETSGELF
TRBJ2-5 | TRBV19 | ASSNGGSQETQY
TRBJ2-5 | TRBV12-3/TRBV12-4 | ASRSRTTQETQY